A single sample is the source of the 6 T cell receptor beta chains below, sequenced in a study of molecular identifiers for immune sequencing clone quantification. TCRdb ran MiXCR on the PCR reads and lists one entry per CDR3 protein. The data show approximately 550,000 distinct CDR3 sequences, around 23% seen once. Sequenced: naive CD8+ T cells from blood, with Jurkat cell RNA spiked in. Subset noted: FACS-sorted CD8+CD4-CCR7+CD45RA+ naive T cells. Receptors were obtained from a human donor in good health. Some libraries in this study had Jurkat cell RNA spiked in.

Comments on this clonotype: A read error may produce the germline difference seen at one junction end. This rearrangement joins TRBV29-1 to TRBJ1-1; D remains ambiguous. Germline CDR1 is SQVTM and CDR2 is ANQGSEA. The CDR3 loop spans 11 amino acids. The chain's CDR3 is CSVVQVAEALF. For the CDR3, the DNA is TGCAGCGTTGTCCAGGTGGCTGAAGCTCTCTTT.

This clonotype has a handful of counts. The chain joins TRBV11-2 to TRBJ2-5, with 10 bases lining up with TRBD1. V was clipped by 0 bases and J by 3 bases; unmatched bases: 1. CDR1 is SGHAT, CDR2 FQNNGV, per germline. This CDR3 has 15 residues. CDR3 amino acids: CASSLDGTGEETQYF. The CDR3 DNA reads TGTGCCAGCAGCTTAGATGGGACAGGGGAAGAGACCCAGTACTTC.

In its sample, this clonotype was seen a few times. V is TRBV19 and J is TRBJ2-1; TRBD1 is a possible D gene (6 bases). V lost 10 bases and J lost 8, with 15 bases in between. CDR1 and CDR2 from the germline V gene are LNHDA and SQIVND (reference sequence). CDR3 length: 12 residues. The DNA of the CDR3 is TGTGCCACTGGGGACACCTTCCATGAGCAGTTCTTC. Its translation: CATGDTFHEQFF.

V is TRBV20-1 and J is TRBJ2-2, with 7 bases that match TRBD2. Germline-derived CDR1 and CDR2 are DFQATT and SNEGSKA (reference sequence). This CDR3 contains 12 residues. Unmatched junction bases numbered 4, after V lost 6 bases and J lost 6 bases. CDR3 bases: TGCAGTGCACGGGGGGAGGCCGGGGAGCTGTTTTTT. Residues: CSARGEAGELFF.

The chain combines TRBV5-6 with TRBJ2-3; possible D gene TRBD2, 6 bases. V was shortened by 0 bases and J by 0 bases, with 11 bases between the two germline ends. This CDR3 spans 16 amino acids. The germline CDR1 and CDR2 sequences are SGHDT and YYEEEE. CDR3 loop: CASSLATSSSTDTQYF. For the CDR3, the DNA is TGTGCCAGCAGCTTGGCCACTAGCAGTAGCACAGATACGCAGTATTTT.

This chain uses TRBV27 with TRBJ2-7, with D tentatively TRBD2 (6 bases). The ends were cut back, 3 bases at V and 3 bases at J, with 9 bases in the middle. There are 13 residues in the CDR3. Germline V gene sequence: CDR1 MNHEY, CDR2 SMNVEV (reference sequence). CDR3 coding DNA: TGTGCCAGCAGTTTGGGACTGTTCTACGAGCAGTACTTC. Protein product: CASSLGLFYEQYF.